The clone carrying this TCR beta chain came up a few times. The CDR3 is 14 residues long. V shed 7 bases and J 4 bases; nucleotides not matched to a gene: 10. Germline V gene lookup returns CDR1 MNHEY and CDR2 SMNVEV (reference sequence). TCRdb reanalysed the 5' RACE reads using MiXCR and keeps one entry per CDR3 protein. The sample has around 650,000 distinct CDR3 sequences; just over 7% are singletons. The sample belongs to a study of identical twins. The data were also submitted as part of a second study, on yellow fever vaccine responses in identical twins.

The chain joins TRBV27 to TRBJ2-7; 7 bases are a match to TRBD2. The sample was PBMCs. This TCR was sampled from a woman under 30 in good health. CDR3 in amino acids: CASTPLAQGYEQYF. CDR3 nucleotides: TGTGCCAGCACCCCACTAGCGCAAGGGTACGAGCAGTACTTC.